This TCR beta chain appears in the sequencing data of a study of blood T cell repertoires in COVID-19. For the study at large: Some COVID-19 samples were acute and others convalescent; all came from the United States, Italy and Spain. T cells, B-cell-depleted T cells, or PBMCs supplied cDNA or gDNA.

Original methodology: Reference gene primer amplification yielded estimated nucleated cell counts. Measured with immunoSEQ multiplex PCR; TCRdb has only the in-frame clones, and not every one. That table gives V, J and clone size, and the DNA gave D and trimming. The data show approximately 100,000 clones, about 91% seen once. The V and J ends lost 5 bases and 0 bases respectively, with 7 bases between them. Germline V CDR1 and CDR2: SGHAT, FQNNGV. This CDR3 contains 13 residues. The V call is TRBV11-2, the J call TRBJ1-1; D is uncertain. Sequenced material: peripheral blood. The receptor's source is a human donor in a cohort sampled during active COVID-19. For the CDR3, the DNA is TGTGCCAGCAGCAGACAAGTGAACACTGAAGCTTTCTTT. Translating it yields CASSRQVNTEAFF.